The TCR beta chain described here comes from a study of shared clonotypes between healthy human individuals. Study conclusions and caveats: Non-shared clonotypes were found to have lower generation probabilities than the clonotypes that were shared by all four of the sorted-subset donors.

About this clone: The antigen is unknown.

Germline V gene sequence: CDR1 SEHNR, CDR2 FQNEAQ (reference sequence). The CDR3 covers 14 residues. The ends lost 2 bases at V and 4 bases at J; junction bases unmatched: 3. CD45RO negativity and positive selection for CCR7 defined naive CD8 cells, a population that excluded terminally differentiated effector memory CD45RA+ cells. Measured with immunoSEQ multiplex PCR; TCRdb has only the in-frame clones, and not every one. The sample contains about 820,000 clones, almost 95% of which appear only once. The sequence was collected from a man aged 25-45 years in good health. The sequencing sample was made of naive CD8+ T cells sorted from blood. The chain uses TRBV7-9 and TRBJ2-5, with TRBD1 matching over 8 bases. For the CDR3, the DNA is TGTGCCAGCAGCTTAAACAGGGGGAGAGAGACCCAGTACTTC. Translating it yields CASSLNRGRETQYF.